What follows are 12 T cell receptor beta chains derived from one specimen sequenced in a study of response to subunit inactivated influenza vaccine. TCRdb re-derived calls from the RT-PCR reads in MiXCR, one entry per CDR3 protein. The table shows about half a million distinct CDR3 sequences, with approximately 7.1% occurring only once. This specimen consisted of PBMCs from blood, obtained roughly 24 months after vaccination. Source of these receptors: a man aged 50 to 69 who received an inactivated influenza vaccine.

J is TRBJ2-4 and V is TRBV4-2; TRBD2 matches at 7 bases. The CDR3 sequence is 16 residues long. V lost 3 bases and J lost 1; bases outside the gene matches: 6. Germline V gene sequence: CDR1 LGHNA, CDR2 YNFKEQ. The chain's CDR3 is CASSHESGDAKNIQYF. The CDR3 region has the DNA TGTGCCAGCAGCCATGAGAGCGGGGACGCCAAAAACATTCAGTACTTC.

This clonotype has at least ten counts. One junction end does not reproduce the germline sequence, and a read error may be involved. The chain uses TRBV12-3 or TRBV12-4 and TRBJ2-7; 8 bases agree with TRBD1. The CDR3 spans 14 residues. The CDR3 protein is CASSLDRGAYEQYF. The DNA of the CDR3 is TGCGCCAGCAGTCTTGACAGGGGAGCCTACGAGCAGTACTTC.

V and J are TRBV7-8 and TRBJ2-7; D might be TRBD1 (5 bases). The CDR3 loop spans 15 amino acids. Trimming removed 1 base at V and 3 bases at J, with 13 bases between. In germline, CDR1 is SGHVS, CDR2 FQNEAQ. CDR3 amino acids: CASSLEGSPLYEQYF. DNA of the CDR3: TGTGCCAGCAGCTTAGAGGGGTCCCCTCTCTACGAGCAGTACTTC.

The table lists this clonotype with a few counts. This chain uses TRBV21-1 with TRBJ2-7; TRBD1 is taken as the D call from the table, unchecked against the DNA. TRBV21-1 is flagged as a pseudogene. This CDR3 is built from 15 residues. The CDR3 coding sequence is TGTGCCAGCAGCAAAGGGGACAGGGCCACCTACGAGCAGTACTTC. It is translated as CASSKGDRATYEQYF.

This sequence joins TRBV20-1 and TRBJ1-1; no clear D. CDR3 size: 13 residues. CDR1 is DFQATT and CDR2 is SNEGSKA in the germline V gene (reference sequence). V lost 6 bases and J lost 0, with 11 bases in between. The CDR3 reads CSAPSKLNTEAFF. For the CDR3, the DNA is TGCAGTGCACCATCAAAACTGAACACTGAAGCTTTCTTT.

This clonotype was found many times. This sequence joins TRBV5-1 and TRBJ2-5, with TRBD2 as a possible D gene (6 bases). The ends were cut back, 0 bases at V and 2 bases at J, with 11 bases in the middle. The CDR3 covers 15 residues. Germline V gives CDR1 SGHRS, CDR2 YFSETQ. CDR3 DNA: TGCGCCAGCAGCTTGGCCGGAGGGATGCAAGAGACCCAGTACTTC. This translates into CASSLAGGMQETQYF. Full variable domain (rest looked up from reference TRBV5-1 and TRBJ2-5): KAGVTQTPRYLIKTRGQQVTLSCSPISGHRSVSWYQQTPGQGLQFLFEYFSETQRNKGNFPGRFSGRQFSNSRSEMNVSTLELGDSALYLCASSLAGGMQETQYFGPGTRLLVL.

This chain uses TRBV6-2 or TRBV6-3 with TRBJ2-2, with TRBD1 matching over 9 bases. Germline CDR1 reads MNHEY; CDR2 reads SVGEGT. The CDR3 is 13 amino acids. J was trimmed by 6 bases and V by 6 bases; bases with no gene match: 2. DNA for the CDR3: TGTGCCAGCAGGGGACAGGGCGCCGGGGAGCTGTTTTTT. It specifies CASRGQGAGELFF.

This clonotype has a count of ten or more. The chain is built from TRBV20-1 and TRBJ2-1, with TRBD2 as a possible D gene (6 bases). The CDR3 has 15 amino acids. Germline V lookup: CDR1 DFQATT, CDR2 SNEGSKA (reference sequence). Trimming stripped 6 bases from V and 7 bases from J, with 22 bases between. This chain's CDR3 is CSAPSTGLPTNEQFF. CDR3 bases: TGCAGTGCCCCCAGTACGGGACTCCCCACGAATGAGCAGTTCTTC.

The chain couples TRBV18 to TRBJ2-7; 7 nucleotides match TRBD1. This CDR3 contains 15 residues. Germline CDR1 is KGHSH and CDR2 is LQKENI. Trimming removed 6 bases from V and 3 bases from J; junction bases left unmatched: 11. The DNA for the CDR3 is TGTGCCAGCTCTCCAGGGGGACAAGTAAACTACGAGCAGTACTTC. Translated: CASSPGGQVNYEQYF. Full variable domain (missing parts from reference TRBV18 and TRBJ2-7): NAGVMQNPRHLVRRRGQEARLRCSPMKGHSHVYWYRQLPEEGLKFMVYLQKENIIDESGMPKERFSAEFPKEGPSILRIQQVVRGDSAAYFCASSPGGQVNYEQYFGPGTRLTVT.

V usage is TRBV20-1 and J usage is TRBJ1-4; D unresolved. The CDR3 extends over 15 amino acids. Trimming cost V 4 bases and J 0 bases, with 12 bases left between them. The germline V gene encodes CDR1 DFQATT and CDR2 SNEGSKA (reference sequence). The CDR3 DNA sequence: TGCAGTGCTAATGATGGCCGGGCAACTAATGAAAAACTGTTTTTT. It yields the protein CSANDGRATNEKLFF.

This clonotype was seen a handful of times. This chain uses TRBV12-3 or TRBV12-4 with TRBJ2-1; D might be TRBD1 or TRBD2, each matching 5 bases. The CDR3 spans 14 residues. Trimming left V 7 bases short and J 8 bases short, with 18 bases between. CDR3 nucleotide sequence: TGTGCCAGCAACCGCGACGGGGACCCCCATGAGCAGTTCTTC. This codes for CASNRDGDPHEQFF.

The V and J genes are TRBV7-2 and TRBJ2-7, with D hard to call. With 1 base removed from V and 3 bases from J, the gap between germline ends came to 10 bases. This CDR3 has 14 residues. Germline V CDR1 and CDR2: SGHTA, FQGNSA. CDR3 nucleotide sequence: TGTGCCAGCAGCTTAGATCCAGCTATCTACGAGCAGTACTTC. Translated, it gives CASSLDPAIYEQYF.